The rows below give T cell receptor beta chains drawn from one sample of a study of T cell changes during pregnancy in multiple sclerosis. Measured with immunoSEQ multiplex PCR; TCRdb has only the in-frame clones, and not every one. The sample lists 38,000 or so clones, approximately 92% occurring once. Sequenced material: CD4+ T cells from peripheral blood mononuclear cells, taken in the third trimester of pregnancy. These receptors were taken from a female donor with multiple sclerosis, enrolled in a pregnancy study. CDR3s include the opening cysteine and the closing phenylalanine or tryptophan. Each record gives: clone size, J gene, D gene, V gene, CDR3 protein, CDR3 DNA. A D gene is named only where the DNA matches it firmly. Only part of the rows carry a size: once, few, many, or a class if the clone is expanded.

size: few; J: TRBJ2-1; D: TRBD2; V: TRBV2; CDR3: CASSPGTSGPISYNEQFF; DNA: TGTGCCAGCAGCCCCGGGACTAGCGGACCTATCTCCTACAATGAGCAGTTCTTC
size: .; J: TRBJ1-4; D: .; V: TRBV7-9; CDR3: CASSPLGQSLSATNEKLFF; DNA: TGTGCCAGCAGCCCCTTAGGACAGAGCCTATCTGCAACTAATGAAAAACTGTTTTTT
size: .; J: TRBJ1-1; D: TRBD1; V: TRBV27; CDR3: CASRTTGGNTEAFF; DNA: TGTGCCAGCAGAACGACAGGGGGGAACACTGAAGCTTTCTTT
size: .; J: TRBJ2-3; D: .; V: TRBV6-1; CDR3: CASRVANPSTDTQYF; DNA: TGTGCCAGCAGGGTAGCGAATCCTAGCACAGATACGCAGTATTTT
size: .; J: TRBJ2-1; D: TRBD2; V: TRBV10-2; CDR3: CASSESGTSGYDEQFF; DNA: TGCGCCAGCAGTGAGTCTGGGACTAGCGGGTACGATGAGCAGTTCTTC
size: few; J: TRBJ1-1; D: TRBD1; V: TRBV7-3; CDR3: CASSPTGGTEAFF; DNA: TGTGCCAGCAGCCCGACAGGGGGGACTGAAGCTTTCTTT
size: .; J: TRBJ1-1; D: .; V: TRBV28; CDR3: CASRGLNTEAFF; DNA: TGTGCCAGCAGGGGCCTGAACACTGAAGCTTTCTTT
size: .; J: TRBJ1-1; D: TRBD1; V: TRBV6-4; CDR3: CASRAFPGQKNTEAFF; DNA: TGTGCCAGCAGAGCATTCCCGGGACAGAAGAACACTGAAGCTTTCTTT
size: .; J: TRBJ2-7; D: .; V: TRBV9; CDR3: CASSVAYGGYEQYF; DNA: TGTGCCAGCAGCGTAGCTTACGGGGGCTACGAGCAGTACTTC
size: .; J: TRBJ2-1; D: TRBD1; V: TRBV7-8; CDR3: CASSARTGRQTYNEQFF; DNA: TGTGCCAGCAGCGCCCGGACAGGCCGCCAGACCTACAATGAGCAGTTCTTC
size: .; J: TRBJ1-2; D: .; V: TRBV18; CDR3: CASSPARNYGYTF; DNA: TGTGCCAGCTCACCAGCCCGGAACTATGGCTACACCTTC
size: .; J: TRBJ2-4; D: .; V: TRBV19; CDR3: CASSMGQLNIQYF; DNA: TGTGCCAGTAGTATGGGGCAGTTAAACATTCAGTACTTC
size: .; J: TRBJ2-1; D: TRBD1; V: TRBV7-3; CDR3: CASSLGDRQRNEQFF; DNA: TGTGCCAGCAGTTTGGGGGACAGGCAGCGCAATGAGCAGTTCTTC
size: .; J: TRBJ1-4; D: .; V: TRBV28; CDR3: CASSLRDLPIAILFF; DNA: TGTGCCAGCAGTTTGAGGGATCTCCCGATTGCGATACTGTTTTTT
size: .; J: TRBJ1-1; D: TRBD1; V: TRBV11-1; CDR3: CASSLGAGGNTEAFF; DNA: TGTGCCAGCAGCTTAGGCGCAGGGGGGAACACTGAAGCTTTCTTT
size: .; J: TRBJ1-1; D: .; V: TRBV27; CDR3: CASAYSYGGLNTEAFF; DNA: TGTGCTTCAGCCTATTCTTACGGGGGGTTGAACACTGAAGCTTTCTTT
size: .; J: TRBJ2-6; D: TRBD1; V: TRBV19; CDR3: CASRTSHGQANSGANVLTF; DNA: TGTGCCAGTAGGACGTCGCATGGACAGGCTAACTCTGGGGCCAACGTCCTGACTTTC
size: once; J: TRBJ2-2; D: .; V: TRBV7-8; CDR3: CASSQGHNTGELFF; DNA: TGTGCCAGCAGCCAGGGACACAACACCGGGGAGCTGTTTTTT
size: once; J: TRBJ2-2; D: .; V: TRBV12-5; CDR3: CASRFEGETGELFF; DNA: TGTGCTAGCCGTTTCGAGGGGGAAACCGGGGAGCTGTTTTTT
size: .; J: TRBJ2-5; D: .; V: TRBV6-1; CDR3: CASSEGFGGHETQYF; DNA: TGTGCCAGCAGTGAAGGATTTGGGGGCCATGAGACCCAGTACTTC
size: .; J: TRBJ1-1; D: TRBD1; V: TRBV7-2; CDR3: CASSASPGTERGAFF; DNA: TGTGCCAGCAGCGCCTCCCCCGGGACAGAGCGTGGAGCTTTCTTT
size: .; J: TRBJ1-2; D: .; V: TRBV19; CDR3: CASSIDGQFLGYTF; DNA: TGTGCCAGTAGTATAGACGGACAGTTTCTCGGCTACACCTTC
size: .; J: TRBJ2-7; D: TRBD1; V: TRBV7-6; CDR3: CASSLAQGATYEQYF; DNA: TGTGCCAGCAGCTTAGCACAGGGGGCGACCTACGAGCAGTACTTC
size: .; J: TRBJ1-1; D: TRBD1; V: TRBV11-2; CDR3: CASSPGATGTGGFGEAFF; DNA: TGTGCCAGCAGCCCAGGAGCAACCGGGACAGGCGGATTCGGTGAAGCTTTCTTT